This T cell receptor beta chain derives from a study of T-cell reconstitution after alpha-beta-depleted transplantation in children. Notes on the study in general: By about two months after transplant, alpha-beta T cells reportedly arose from several hundred graft clones that had expanded. From newly produced T cells came most of the T-cell counts and diversity one year after transplant.

The authors prepared the TCRbeta library with unique molecular identifiers. TCRdb re-derived calls from the PCR reads in MiXCR, one entry per CDR3 protein. The sample has just over 950,000 distinct CDR3 sequences; roughly 29% are singletons. A remark on this clonotype: Its antigen is unidentified.

The receptor comes from a boy younger than two who had a stem cell transplant for SCID, so the T cells may come from the graft donor. The source material was PBMCs, mostly from graft donor cells, sampled 360 days after TCRalphabeta/CD19-depleted stem cell transplant.

The CDR3 here is CASRPLAGETQYF. The CDR3 DNA follows: TGTGCCAGCCGCCCCTTAGCCGGAGAGACCCAGTACTTC. The rearrangement joins TRBV27 to TRBJ2-5; no clear D gene. This CDR3 is 13 amino acids long. The ends were cut back, 8 bases at V and 4 bases at J, with 14 bases in the middle. Germline V lookup: CDR1 MNHEY, CDR2 SMNVEV (reference sequence).